This T cell receptor beta chain was identified in a study of T cell repertoires in cytomegalovirus infection (dated by TCRdb to between 2017 and 2020). Some background on the complete study: Donor HLA type was relevant to the analysis, because carriage of CMV infection together with the matching HLA type was indicated by public TCR beta signatures. Overall study outcomes, separate from this receptor: In the ex vivo response, HLA-C-restricted CMV-specific TCR beta clonotypes were dominant, and in two of eight donors the single most frequent clonotype came from this HLA-C-restricted group. Cumulative frequency of public TCR beta family members discriminated carriers of CMV infection plus the relevant HLA type in this cohort and an independent 352-donor cohort.

This clonotype was seen many times. This clone's antigen is unknown. The record has no base qualities; no much larger clone is one base away. Sequencing was carried out with an Illumina HiSeq 1500. TCRdb took the public reads, trimmed them with fastp at Q25, ran MiXCR for clone calling and kept in-frame beta chains. Identical CDR3 proteins give one entry, which carries the most common genes and DNA. The sample contains approximately 130,000 distinct CDR3 sequences, under 30% of them found a single time. 30% to 40% of the sample is in the top ten clones. CDR1 is given as SGHTA and CDR2 as FQGNSA, both from the germline V gene. The CDR3 spans 15 residues, from the cysteine through the phenylalanine. Only the CDR3 part of the read is kept: 45 bases, read in frame from the first base. Trimmed from V: 2 bases; trimmed from J: 3 bases; junction bases lacking a gene match: 6.

Recombination linked TRBV7-2 to TRBJ1-1; TRBD1 matches 7 bases in the middle. Material for sequencing was PBMCs, sequenced either directly or after in vitro stimulation (not recorded which). The clonotype comes from a human donor in good health (CMV status not recorded). Some clones in this sample may be carry-over from other donors' samples. CDR3 protein: CASSLRGRVDTEAFF. The nucleotides read TGTGCCAGCAGCTTAAGGGGGCGCGTTGACACTGAAGCTTTCTTT. The full variable domain, with segments outside the CDR3 supplied by the reference TRBV7-2 and TRBJ1-1 proteins, appears as GAGVSQSPSNKVTEKGKDVELRCDPISGHTALYWYRQSLGQGLEFLIYFQGNSAPDKSGLPSDRFSAERTGGSVSTLTIQRTQQEDSAVYLCASSLRGRVDTEAFFGQGTRLTVV.